Listed below are T cell receptor beta chains from one sample, sequenced in a study of blood T cell repertoires in COVID-19. TCRdb keeps only in-frame clones here, not all; method: immunoSEQ multiplex PCR. The sample holds roughly 330,000 clones, 87% seen once. The source material was PBMCs or T cells enriched from blood (not recorded which). The receptors originated from a woman between 25 and 40 years old who had recovered from COVID-19. Each CDR3 is given with its conserved first and last residue. A D gene is named only where the DNA matches it firmly. Size is stated for part of the rows, as once, few or many counts, or as a class when the clone is expanded.

>-|TRBV5-4|TRBJ2-3|TRBD2
TGTGCCAGCAGCTTGGAGGCTAGCGGGGCGGGAGATACGCAGTATTTT
CASSLEASGAGDTQYF
>-|TRBV7-5|TRBJ1-3|-
TGTGTCAGAAGCGCGTGGACAGGGAAAGCTCGAAGGGATGGAAACACCATATATTTT
CVRSAWTGKARRDGNTIYF
>-|TRBV5-1|TRBJ2-5|-
TGCGCCAGCAGCTTAAAACCAGGGCAAGAGACCCAGTACTTC
CASSLKPGQETQYF
>-|TRBV10-3|TRBJ1-5|-
TGTGCCATCAGTGAGTCTAGGAGGAGTGGCAATCAGCCCCAGCATTTT
CAISESRRSGNQPQHF
>few|TRBV11-3|TRBJ2-3|TRBD2
TGTGCCAGCAGCCCGGGACTAGCGGGGTACACAGATACGCAGTATTTT
CASSPGLAGYTDTQYF
>-|TRBV23-1|TRBJ1-2|-
TGCGCCAGCAGTCAGAGGGGAGGTGGCTACACCTTC
CASSQRGGGYTF
>-|TRBV19|TRBJ2-3|-
TGTGCCAGTAGTATAGGGGGCCAGCGGGGCACAGATACGCAGTATTTT
CASSIGGQRGTDTQYF
>once|TRBV6-5|TRBJ1-2|-
TGTGCCAGCAGTCCCCAGGGGAACTATGGCTACACCTTC
CASSPQGNYGYTF
>once|TRBV7-2|TRBJ2-3|-
TGTGCCAGCAGCTTAGCTTTCCGCGCAGATACGCAGTATTTT
CASSLAFRADTQYF
>-|TRBV14|TRBJ2-3|TRBD2
TGTGCCAGCAGCCCCAGGAGCGGGGGATACACAGATACGCAGTATTTT
CASSPRSGGYTDTQYF
>-|TRBV19|TRBJ1-2|-
TGTGCCAGTAGTATAGATGGACAAATCTATGGCTACACCTTC
CASSIDGQIYGYTF
>-|TRBV15|TRBJ2-1|TRBD1
TGTGCCACCAGCAGTGCACTGAGGGGGCGCTCCTACAATGAGCAGTTCTTC
CATSSALRGRSYNEQFF
>-|TRBV19|TRBJ1-6|-
TGTGCCAGTAGCACGACAGGCTATAATTCACCCCTCCACTTT
CASSTTGYNSPLHF
>-|TRBV5-5|TRBJ2-7|TRBD1
TGTGCCAGCAGCTTGCTCTGGACAGGGAGAGCCTACGAGCAGTACTTC
CASSLLWTGRAYEQYF
>-|TRBV6-5|TRBJ2-7|TRBD1
TGTGCCAGCACCAAGGGGGCAGGGCCCTACGAGCAGTACTTC
CASTKGAGPYEQYF
>-|TRBV5-4|TRBJ2-7|TRBD2
TGTGCCAGCAGCTTCGGGGGGGCGCAAGACGAGCAGTACTTC
CASSFGGAQDEQYF
>-|TRBV5-4|TRBJ1-1|-
TGTGCCAGCAGCTCCCCGGGACCCAGGGGAAGAATGAACACTGAAGCTTTCTTT
CASSSPGPRGRMNTEAFF
>-|TRBV28|TRBJ1-1|-
TGTGCCAGCAGTGCCACAATGAACACTGAAGCTTTCTTT
CASSATMNTEAFF
>once|TRBV28|TRBJ1-2|-
TGTGCCAGCAGTTTATTTCCGGGAATAGACTATGGCTACACCTTC
CASSLFPGIDYGYTF
>-|TRBV12-3/TRBV12-4|TRBJ1-2|-
TGTGCCAGCAGCCCAGGGGAATACGGCTACACCTTC
CASSPGEYGYTF
>once|TRBV9|TRBJ1-2|TRBD1
TGTGCCAGCAGCGTAGGGGGGGACAGGGGTTTGAGCGGCTACACCTTC
CASSVGGDRGLSGYTF
>-|TRBV19|TRBJ1-3|-
TGTGCCAGTAGCCTGGGCCCGTCCGGAAACACCATATATTTT
CASSLGPSGNTIYF
>-|TRBV12-3/TRBV12-4|TRBJ1-3|-
TGTGCCAGCAGCGAGGGAAACACCATATATTTT
CASSEGNTIYF
>-|TRBV5-5|TRBJ2-3|TRBD2
TGTGCCAGCAGCTTGGTGGGTAGCGGGGGACTCACAGATACGCAGTATTTT
CASSLVGSGGLTDTQYF
>-|TRBV4-1|TRBJ2-7|-
TGCGCCAGCAGCTTAGGGGGGCGCGGGAGCTACGAGCAGTACTTC
CASSLGGRGSYEQYF
>-|TRBV11-3|TRBJ1-2|TRBD1
TGTGCCAGCAGCTTTTGGACAGGACGACACTATGGCTACACCTTC
CASSFWTGRHYGYTF
>once|TRBV27|TRBJ1-5|TRBD1
TGTGCCAGCAGTGTATCGTACGGGACAGGGAAAATTTTT
CASSVSYGTGKIF
>-|TRBV11-2|TRBJ2-3|-
TGTGCCAGCAGCACGTACGGGATAAGCACAGATACGCAGTATTTT
CASSTYGISTDTQYF
>once|TRBV5-1|TRBJ1-2|-
TGCGCCAGCAGCCCGCAGGGACTCTATGGCTACACCTTC
CASSPQGLYGYTF
>-|TRBV6-2/TRBV6-3|TRBJ2-5|-
TGTGCCAGCAGTTTTAGGGGGGAGACCCAGTACTTC
CASSFRGETQYF
>-|TRBV2|TRBJ1-6|TRBD1
TGTGCCAGCAGTGAAGCGCTTCAGACAGGGCTTTCACCCCTCCACTTT
CASSEALQTGLSPLHF
>once|TRBV4-1|TRBJ2-7|TRBD1
TGCGCCAGCAGCCGAGACAGGGGCTCCTACGAGCAGTACTTC
CASSRDRGSYEQYF